One sample yielded the 21 T cell receptor beta chains listed below, sequenced in a study of T cells in Graves' hyperthyroidism and ophthalmopathy. RNA transcripts were the template for amplifying TCR beta CDR3 regions. The primer set for the first-round RT-PCR of the TCR CDR3 was HTBI. MiXCR, applied by TCRdb to the multiplex PCR reads, yields one record per CDR3 protein. The sample consists of about 400,000 distinct CDR3 sequences, about 15% of them appearing once. The sequenced sample consisted of blood. These receptors were obtained from a woman aged 25 to 45 with Graves' hyperthyroidism.

The table lists this clonotype with many counts. V gene TRBV12-3 or TRBV12-4 combines with J gene TRBJ2-7; no firm D call. Deletions cut 6 bases from V and 2 bases from J, with 11 bases between. The CDR3 is 13 amino acids. The CDR3 loop reads CASRKDGAYEQYF. DNA for the CDR3: TGTGCCAGCAGGAAGGACGGTGCCTACGAGCAGTACTTC.

This clonotype appeared once. V is TRBV30 and J is TRBJ2-1; TRBD2 matches at 11 bases. Germline assignment: CDR1 GTSNPN and CDR2 SVGIG (reference sequence). This CDR3 is built from 16 residues. The V gene end was trimmed by 0 bases and the J gene end by 6 bases; junction bases not matched to a gene: 7. The CDR3: CAWSVELAGAGNEQFF. The CDR3 DNA sequence: TGTGCCTGGAGTGTAGAACTAGCGGGAGCGGGCAATGAGCAGTTCTTC.

This clonotype was seen at least ten times. The CDR3 coding sequence is TGTGCCAGCAGCGAGACCGGGACTAGAAACTACAATGAGCAGTTCTTC. Its translation: CASSETGTRNYNEQFF. This sequence joins TRBV7-8 and TRBJ2-1; 8 nucleotides align to TRBD2. This CDR3 spans 16 amino acids. The trim removed 5 bases at V and 3 bases at J, leaving 9 bases unmatched. Germline V lookup: CDR1 SGHVS, CDR2 FQNEAQ.

This clonotype was counted only a few times. The V and J genes are TRBV20-1 and TRBJ2-7; 10 nucleotides line up with TRBD1. Germline assignment: CDR1 DFQATT and CDR2 SNEGSKA (reference sequence). This CDR3 has 14 residues. V was pared by 1 base and J by 4 bases, with 4 bases of the junction left unmatched. In DNA, the CDR3 is TGCAGTGCTAGAGGGGACAGGGGCGAGTACGAGCAGTACTTC. Amino acids: CSARGDRGEYEQYF.

This clonotype came up many times. This chain links TRBV28 with TRBJ2-1, with D uncertain. CDR1 is MDHEN, CDR2 SYDVKM, per germline. Trimming cost V 5 bases and J 4 bases, with 12 bases left between them. CDR3 length: 14 amino acids. The CDR3 reads CASSPWSDYNEQFF. CDR3 DNA: TGTGCCAGCAGTCCCTGGTCGGATTACAATGAGCAGTTCTTC. Drawing the rest from reference TRBV28 and TRBJ2-1, the complete variable domain is DVKVTQSSRYLVKRTGEKVFLECVQDMDHENMFWYRQDPGLGLRLIYFSYDVKMKEKGDIPEGYSVSREKKERFSLILESASTNQTSMYLCASSPWSDYNEQFFGPGTRLTVL.

J is TRBJ1-1 and V is TRBV6-2 or TRBV6-3, with D perhaps TRBD1 (5 bases). Germline V gene sequence: CDR1 MNHEY, CDR2 SVGEGT. The V and J ends lost 7 bases and 5 bases respectively, with 14 bases between them. The CDR3 consists of 13 residues. The CDR3 reads CASKGAGWTEAFF. The CDR3 bases are TGTGCCAGCAAAGGGGCCGGCTGGACTGAAGCTTTCTTT.

Notes on this clonotype: A junction end diverges from the germline sequence, so it may reflect a read error. The chain recombines TRBV6-2 or TRBV6-3 with TRBJ2-2, with D possibly matching TRBD2 (5 bases). Germline V gene data show CDR1 as MNHEY and CDR2 as SVGEGT. This CDR3 is 14 amino acids long. CDR3 protein: CASRPQTDTGELVF. CDR3 DNA: TGTGCCAGCAGGCCCCAGACTGACACCGGGGAGCTGGTTTTT.

The V gene is TRBV28, the J gene TRBJ2-7; TRBD2 matches 12 bases. CDR1 is MDHEN and CDR2 is SYDVKM in the germline V gene. The CDR3 has 17 residues. The V gene end was trimmed by 5 bases and the J gene end by 5 bases; junction bases not matched to a gene: 13. The CDR3 region is CASSPGLAGPPGHEQYF. CDR3 nucleotide sequence: TGTGCCAGCAGTCCAGGACTAGCGGGACCGCCGGGCCACGAGCAGTACTTC. The full variable domain, completed using reference TRBV28 and TRBJ2-7, is DVKVTQSSRYLVKRTGEKVFLECVQDMDHENMFWYRQDPGLGLRLIYFSYDVKMKEKGDIPEGYSVSREKKERFSLILESASTNQTSMYLCASSPGLAGPPGHEQYFGPGTRLTVT.

This clonotype appeared a few times. The chain links TRBV29-1 to TRBJ2-1; 11 bases align to TRBD1. This CDR3 spans 15 amino acids. V lost 3 bases, J lost 6 bases, and 7 bases stayed unmatched. Germline V gene sequence: CDR1 SQVTM, CDR2 ANQGSEA. Written as DNA, the CDR3 is TGCAGCGTTGATCCCGGACAGGGGGCGGGCAATGAGCAGTTCTTC. As protein: CSVDPGQGAGNEQFF.

A word on this clonotype: One base away lies a much larger clone, so this may be a sequencing read error. V gene TRBV28 combines with J gene TRBJ2-3, with D possibly TRBD1 on 5 matching bases. The CDR3 sequence is 18 residues long. Germline V gives CDR1 MDHEN, CDR2 SYDVKM. The CDR3 is CVSSAYLIQESVADTQYF. CDR3 DNA sequence: TGTGTCAGCAGTGCTTACCTTATACAGGAATCGGTCGCAGATACGCAGTATTTT. Complete variable domain (other parts from reference TRBV28 and TRBJ2-3): DVKVTQSSRYLVKRTGEKVFLECVQDMDHENMFWYRQDPGLGLRLIYFSYDVKMKEKGDIPEGYSVSREKKERFSLILESASTNQTSMYLCVSSAYLIQESVADTQYFGPGTRLTVL.

The V and J genes are TRBV2 and TRBJ1-5; maybe TRBD1 (5 bases). The CDR3 is made up of 14 amino acids. The V end lost 4 bases, the J end lost 2 bases, and 9 bases lay between the germline ends. Germline lookup yields CDR1 SNHLY and CDR2 FYNNEI. DNA of the CDR3: TGTGCCAGCAGTGGGGGGGGGGGCAATCAGCCCCAGCATTTT. It translates to CASSGGGGNQPQHF.

V and J are TRBV19 and TRBJ2-7; D possibly corresponds to TRBD1 (5 bases). Trimming pared 3 bases from V and 2 bases from J, leaving 11 bases between. Germline V gene sequence: CDR1 LNHDA, CDR2 SQIVND (reference sequence). The CDR3 has 14 residues. This CDR3 is CASSIKGFPYEQYF. As DNA, the CDR3 is TGTGCCAGTAGTATCAAGGGGTTCCCCTACGAGCAGTACTTC.

There are many counts of this clonotype. The rearrangement links TRBV7-6 to TRBJ1-1; no firm D call. The ends were cut back, 5 bases at V and 1 base at J, with 14 bases in the middle. Germline V lookup: CDR1 SGHVS, CDR2 FNYEAQ. The CDR3 sequence is 15 residues long. The CDR3, as DNA: TGTGCCAGCAGCCCACCTCTATCAAGGAACACTGAAGCTTTCTTT. Its translation: CASSPPLSRNTEAFF.

This clonotype was recorded a few times. The chain employs TRBV10-2 and TRBJ2-5; D possibly matches TRBD1 or TRBD2 (7 bases each). V shed 5 bases and J shed 5 bases, with 15 bases lying between them. Per germline, CDR1 WSHSY and CDR2 SAAADI. The CDR3 sequence is 14 residues long. CDR3 sequence reads: CASSPNRGGETQYF. CDR3 DNA sequence: TGCGCCAGCAGTCCCAACAGGGGAGGGGAGACCCAGTACTTC.

At least ten counts were recorded for this clonotype. V is TRBV2 and J is TRBJ2-7, with 9 bases lining up with TRBD2. Germline V gene data show CDR1 as SNHLY and CDR2 as FYNNEI. Trimming cost V 4 bases and J 3 bases; bases outside gene matches: 4. CDR3 length: 14 amino acids. The CDR3 is CASSGLAGNYEQYF. The CDR3, as DNA: TGTGCCAGCAGTGGGCTAGCGGGGAACTACGAGCAGTACTTC.

At least ten counts were recorded for this clonotype. The chain carries TRBV12-3 or TRBV12-4 and TRBJ2-3; 9 bases match TRBD2. V lost 5 bases and J lost 5; bases outside the gene matches: 5. The CDR3 is 14 amino acids. The CDR3 loop reads CASSPGLALDTQYF. CDR3 in DNA: TGTGCCAGCAGTCCAGGACTAGCGTTAGATACGCAGTATTTT.

This clonotype was seen many times. CDR3 nucleotides: TGTGCCTGGAGTGTAGACGGCACCGGGGAGCTGTTTTTT. Its translation: CAWSVDGTGELFF. V is TRBV30 and J is TRBJ2-2; no definite D call. The V gene's germline CDR1 is GTSNPN and CDR2 SVGIG (reference sequence). Trimming stripped 0 bases from V and 4 bases from J, with 6 bases between. CDR3 size: 13 residues. The entire variable domain, with the rest obtained from reference TRBV30 and TRBJ2-2, is as follows: SQTIHQWPATLVQPVGSPLSLECTVEGTSNPNLYWYRQAAGRGLQLLFYSVGIGQISSEVPQNLSASRPQDRQFILSSKKLLLSDSGFYLCAWSVDGTGELFFGEGSRLTVL.

This clonotype has ten or more counts. V usage is TRBV5-1 and J usage is TRBJ1-5; the match to TRBD1 covers 7 bases. With V trimmed by 4 bases and J by 6 bases, 10 bases remained unmatched. The CDR3 runs 15 residues. Germline-derived CDR1 and CDR2 are SGHRS and YFSETQ. CDR3 DNA sequence: TGCGCCAGCAGCCCCCTACCGGACAGGACTCAGCCCCAGCATTTT. Its translation: CASSPLPDRTQPQHF.

The V gene is TRBV24-1, the J gene TRBJ1-5; 10 positions agree with TRBD1. The CDR3 is 17 amino acids. Trimming removed 2 bases from V and 1 base from J; junction bases left unmatched: 4. CDR1 is KGHDR, CDR2 SFDVKD, per germline. The CDR3 nucleotides are TGTGCCACCAGTGATTCCGACAGGGGGCCCAGCAATCAGCCCCAGCATTTT. Translation: CATSDSDRGPSNQPQHF.

This clonotype has ten or more counts. The chain carries TRBV20-1 and TRBJ2-5; D may correspond to TRBD1 or TRBD2 (5 bases each). CDR1 DFQATT and CDR2 SNEGSKA come from the germline V gene (reference sequence). The CDR3 runs 12 residues. Here the CDR3 DNA reads TGCGGAGGCAGGGAAGGCCATGAGACCCAGTACTTC. Translated, it gives CGGREGHETQYF.

This clonotype was observed at least ten times. The genes are TRBV2 and TRBJ2-5; D is undetermined. Trimming left V 5 bases short and J 5 bases short, with 15 bases between. This CDR3 has 14 residues. Germline values: CDR1 SNHLY, CDR2 FYNNEI. Written as DNA, the CDR3 is TGTGCCAGCAGTATCCCTCCGGTCGTGGAGACCCAGTACTTC. Translation: CASSIPPVVETQYF.